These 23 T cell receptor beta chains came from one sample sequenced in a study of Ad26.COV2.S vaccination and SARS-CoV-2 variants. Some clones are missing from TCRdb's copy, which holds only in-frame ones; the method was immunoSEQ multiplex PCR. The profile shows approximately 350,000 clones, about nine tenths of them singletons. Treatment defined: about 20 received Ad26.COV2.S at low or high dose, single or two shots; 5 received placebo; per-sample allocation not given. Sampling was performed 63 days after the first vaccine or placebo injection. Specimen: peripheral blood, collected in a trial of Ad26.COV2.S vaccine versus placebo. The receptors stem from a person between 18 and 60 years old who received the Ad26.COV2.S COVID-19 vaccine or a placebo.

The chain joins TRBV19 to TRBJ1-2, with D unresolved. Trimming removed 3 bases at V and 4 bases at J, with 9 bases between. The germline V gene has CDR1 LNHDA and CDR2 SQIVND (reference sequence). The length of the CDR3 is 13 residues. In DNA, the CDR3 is TGTGCCAGTAGTATCGAGGGATTCTATGGCTACACCTTC. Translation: CASSIEGFYGYTF. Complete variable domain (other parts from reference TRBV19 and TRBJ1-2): DGGITQSPKYLFRKEGQNVTLSCEQNLNHDAMYWYRQDPGQGLRLIYYSQIVNDFQKGDIAEGYSVSREKKESFPLTVTSAQKNPTAFYLCASSIEGFYGYTFGSGTRLTVV.

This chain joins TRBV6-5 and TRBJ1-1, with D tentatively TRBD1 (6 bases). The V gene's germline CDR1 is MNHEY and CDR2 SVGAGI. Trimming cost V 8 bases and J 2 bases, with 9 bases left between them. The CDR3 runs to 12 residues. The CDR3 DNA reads TGTGCCAGCTTCAGGGGTAACACTGAAGCTTTCTTT. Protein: CASFRGNTEAFF.

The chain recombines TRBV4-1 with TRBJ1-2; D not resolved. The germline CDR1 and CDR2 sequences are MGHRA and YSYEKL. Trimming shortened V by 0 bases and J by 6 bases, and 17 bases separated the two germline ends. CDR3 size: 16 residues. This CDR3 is CASSQEVSQYINGYTF. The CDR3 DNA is TGCGCCAGCAGCCAAGAGGTGTCACAGTATATCAATGGCTACACCTTC.

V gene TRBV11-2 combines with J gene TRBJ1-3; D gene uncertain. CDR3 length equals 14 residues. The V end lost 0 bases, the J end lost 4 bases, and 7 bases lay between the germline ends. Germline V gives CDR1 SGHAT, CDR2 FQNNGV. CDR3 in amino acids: CASSLDVFGNTIYF. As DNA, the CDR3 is TGTGCCAGCAGCTTAGATGTCTTCGGAAACACCATATATTTT.

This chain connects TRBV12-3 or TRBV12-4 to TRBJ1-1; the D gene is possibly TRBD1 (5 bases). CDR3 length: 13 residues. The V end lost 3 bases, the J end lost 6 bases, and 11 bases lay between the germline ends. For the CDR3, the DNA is TGTGCCAGCAGTTTCAGGGATTCGGCTGAAGCTTTCTTT. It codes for CASSFRDSAEAFF.

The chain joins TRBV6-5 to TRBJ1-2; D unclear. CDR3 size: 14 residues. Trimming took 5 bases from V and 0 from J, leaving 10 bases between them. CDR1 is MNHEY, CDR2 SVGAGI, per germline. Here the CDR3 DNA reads TGTGCCAGCAGTCCATGGGGTGCTAACTATGGCTACACCTTC. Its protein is CASSPWGANYGYTF.

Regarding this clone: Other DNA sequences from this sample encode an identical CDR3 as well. The CDR3 DNA reads as TGTGCCAGCAGCGTAGGTGGACAAGAGACCCAGTACTTC. It codes for CASSVGGQETQYF. The V gene is TRBV9, the J gene TRBJ2-5; no definite D call. Germline V gene lookup returns CDR1 SGDLS and CDR2 YYNGEE. The CDR3 is 13 residues long. Between the trimmed V and J ends, which lost 0 bases and 2 bases, there was a span of 5 bases.

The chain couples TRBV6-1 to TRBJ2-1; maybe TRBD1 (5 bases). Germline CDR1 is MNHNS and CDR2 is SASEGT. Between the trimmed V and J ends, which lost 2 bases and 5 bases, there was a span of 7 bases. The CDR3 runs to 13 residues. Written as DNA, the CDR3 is TGTGCCAGCAGTGAATTCAGGGACAATGAGCAGTTCTTC. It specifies CASSEFRDNEQFF.

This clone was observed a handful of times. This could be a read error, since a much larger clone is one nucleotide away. The CDR3 sequence: CASSIMGNQPQHF. The CDR3 bases are TGTGCCAGTAGTATTATGGGGAATCAGCCCCAGCATTTT. The V and J genes are TRBV19 and TRBJ1-5; D gene uncertain. Germline V gives CDR1 LNHDA, CDR2 SQIVND (reference sequence). The CDR3 is 13 amino acids. V was trimmed by 3 bases and J by 4 bases, leaving 7 bases between them.

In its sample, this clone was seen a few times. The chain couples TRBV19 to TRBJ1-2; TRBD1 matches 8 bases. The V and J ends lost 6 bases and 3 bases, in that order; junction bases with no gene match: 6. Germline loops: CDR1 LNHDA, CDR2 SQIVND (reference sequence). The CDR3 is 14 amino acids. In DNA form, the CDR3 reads TGTGCCAGTAGCCCCCCGGACAGGGACTATGGCTACACCTTC. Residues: CASSPPDRDYGYTF.

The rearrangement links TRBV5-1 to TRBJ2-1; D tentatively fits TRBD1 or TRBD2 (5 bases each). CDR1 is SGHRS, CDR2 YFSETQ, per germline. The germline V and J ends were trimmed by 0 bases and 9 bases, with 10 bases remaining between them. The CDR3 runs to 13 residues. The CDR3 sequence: CASSLEGTAEQFF. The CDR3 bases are TGCGCCAGCAGCTTGGAGGGGACGGCTGAGCAGTTCTTC.

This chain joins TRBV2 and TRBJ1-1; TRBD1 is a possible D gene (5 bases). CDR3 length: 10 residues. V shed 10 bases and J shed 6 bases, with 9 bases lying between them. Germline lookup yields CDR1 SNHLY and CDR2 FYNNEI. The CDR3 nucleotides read TGTGCCATCGGGGACGCTGAAGCTTTCTTT. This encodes CAIGDAEAFF.

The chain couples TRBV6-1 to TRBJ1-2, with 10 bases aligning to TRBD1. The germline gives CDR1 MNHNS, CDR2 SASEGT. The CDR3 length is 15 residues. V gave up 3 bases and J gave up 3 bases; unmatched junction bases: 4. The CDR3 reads CASSETGGIDYGYTF. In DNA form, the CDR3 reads TGTGCCAGCAGTGAGACAGGGGGCATTGACTATGGCTACACCTTC.

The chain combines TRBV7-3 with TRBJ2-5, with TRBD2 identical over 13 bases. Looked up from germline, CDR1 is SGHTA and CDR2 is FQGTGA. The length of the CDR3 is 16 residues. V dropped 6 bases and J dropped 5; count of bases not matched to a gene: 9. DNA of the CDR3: TGTGCCAGCAGTCCGGGACTAGCGGGGCTAGGGGAGACCCAGTACTTC. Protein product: CASSPGLAGLGETQYF.

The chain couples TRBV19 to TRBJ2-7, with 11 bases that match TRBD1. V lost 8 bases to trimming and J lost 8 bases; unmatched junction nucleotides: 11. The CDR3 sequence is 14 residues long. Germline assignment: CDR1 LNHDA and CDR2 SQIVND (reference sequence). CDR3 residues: CASSLQDRGRKQYF. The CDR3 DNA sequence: TGTGCCAGTTCCCTTCAGGACAGGGGGCGCAAGCAGTACTTC. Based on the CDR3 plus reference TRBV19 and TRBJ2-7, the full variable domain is DGGITQSPKYLFRKEGQNVTLSCEQNLNHDAMYWYRQDPGQGLRLIYYSQIVNDFQKGDIAEGYSVSREKKESFPLTVTSAQKNPTAFYLCASSLQDRGRKQYFGPGTRLTVT.

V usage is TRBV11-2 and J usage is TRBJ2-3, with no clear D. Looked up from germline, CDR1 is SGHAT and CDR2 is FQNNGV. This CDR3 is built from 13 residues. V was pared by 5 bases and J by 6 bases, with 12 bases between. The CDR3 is CASSPVGSDTQYF. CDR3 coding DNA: TGTGCCAGCAGCCCCGTGGGATCGGATACGCAGTATTTT.

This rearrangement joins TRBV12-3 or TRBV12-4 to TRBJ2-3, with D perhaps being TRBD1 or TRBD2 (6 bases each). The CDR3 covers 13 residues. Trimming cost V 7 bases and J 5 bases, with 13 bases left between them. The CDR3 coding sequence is TGTGCCAGCACCTGGGGGGCCAAAGATACGCAGTATTTT. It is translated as CASTWGAKDTQYF.

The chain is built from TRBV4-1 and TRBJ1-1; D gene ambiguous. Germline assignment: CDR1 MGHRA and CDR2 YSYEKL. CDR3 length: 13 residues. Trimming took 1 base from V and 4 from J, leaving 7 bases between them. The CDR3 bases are TGCGCCAGCAGCCAAGGATATCCCACTGAAGCTTTCTTT. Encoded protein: CASSQGYPTEAFF.

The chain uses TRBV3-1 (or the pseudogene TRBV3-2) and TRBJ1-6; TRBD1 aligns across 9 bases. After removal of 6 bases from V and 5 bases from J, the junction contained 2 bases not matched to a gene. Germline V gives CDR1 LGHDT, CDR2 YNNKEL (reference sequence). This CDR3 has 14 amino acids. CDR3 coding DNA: TGTGCCAGCAGGGGGGACAGGGATAATTCACCCCTCCACTTT. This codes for CASRGDRDNSPLHF.

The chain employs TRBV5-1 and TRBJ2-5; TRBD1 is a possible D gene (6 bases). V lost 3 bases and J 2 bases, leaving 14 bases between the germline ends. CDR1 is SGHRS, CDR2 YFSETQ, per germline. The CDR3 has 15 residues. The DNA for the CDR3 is TGCGCCAGCAGCTCTAGGACAGTAAGGCAAGAGACCCAGTACTTC. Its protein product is CASSSRTVRQETQYF.

The chain's CDR3 is CASSNERRGTQYF. In DNA, the CDR3 is TGTGCCAGTAGTAACGAACGGAGGGGGACCCAGTACTTC. This sequence joins TRBV19 and TRBJ2-5, with D perhaps TRBD2 (6 bases). This CDR3 is 13 amino acids long. The germline CDR1 and CDR2 sequences are LNHDA and SQIVND (reference sequence). V shed 4 bases and J shed 7 bases, with 13 bases lying between them. The full variable domain, its missing parts supplied by reference TRBV19 and TRBJ2-5, is DGGITQSPKYLFRKEGQNVTLSCEQNLNHDAMYWYRQDPGQGLRLIYYSQIVNDFQKGDIAEGYSVSREKKESFPLTVTSAQKNPTAFYLCASSNERRGTQYFGPGTRLLVL.

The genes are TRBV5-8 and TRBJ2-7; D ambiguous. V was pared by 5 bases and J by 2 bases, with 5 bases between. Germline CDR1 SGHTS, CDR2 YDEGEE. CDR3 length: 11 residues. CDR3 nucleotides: TGTGCCAGCAGGGACGCCTACGAGCAGTACTTC. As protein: CASRDAYEQYF.

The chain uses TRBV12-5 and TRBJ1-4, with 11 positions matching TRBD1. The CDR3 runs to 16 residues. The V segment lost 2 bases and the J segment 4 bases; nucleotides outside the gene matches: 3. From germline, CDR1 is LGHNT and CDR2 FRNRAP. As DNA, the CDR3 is TGTGCTAGTGGTTTGCGGACAGGGGGCGATAATGAAAAACTGTTTTTT. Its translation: CASGLRTGGDNEKLFF.